These 23 T cell receptor beta chains came from one sample sequenced in a study of regulatory T cells in long-lasting Graves disease. The time point is: persistent/refractory GD, antithyroid drugs over 5 years with positive TRAb. Researchers made the TCR library from RNA that was extracted from PBMCs. CDR3-region Arm-PCR and iRepertoire HTBI primers produced the TCR beta libraries. One entry per CDR3 protein, called by TCRdb with MiXCR from the multiplex PCR reads. Here the sample spans about 660,000 distinct CDR3 sequences, around 30% being singletons. Specimen: peripheral blood mononuclear cells (PBMCs), collected when the disease was refractory, from a patient treated with antithyroid drugs. Every receptor here comes from a female donor with Graves disease.

In this sample, this clonotype turned up once. The chain links TRBV6-1 to TRBJ1-4, with D unresolved. Germline CDR1 reads MNHNS; CDR2 reads SASEGT. Trimming removed 6 bases from V and 4 bases from J, with 12 bases in between. The CDR3 is made up of 14 amino acids. Here the CDR3 reads CASRTPVLNEKLFF. CDR3 coding DNA: TGTGCCAGCAGAACCCCCGTACTTAATGAAAAACTGTTTTTT.

The chain couples TRBV29-1 to TRBJ1-2; D gene unclear. CDR1 is SQVTM, CDR2 ANQGSEA, per germline. The germline V and J ends were trimmed by 4 bases and 5 bases, with 8 bases remaining between them. This CDR3 has 11 residues. The CDR3 protein is CSVVYGYGYTF. In nucleotides, the CDR3 is TGCAGCGTTGTATATGGTTATGGCTACACCTTC.

The rearrangement uses TRBV20-1 and TRBJ1-1; a possible D gene is TRBD1 (6 bases). The germline V gene encodes CDR1 DFQATT and CDR2 SNEGSKA (reference sequence). V lost 5 bases and J lost 3, with 10 bases in between. The CDR3 runs to 12 residues. CDR3 nucleotides: TGCAGTGCTGGAGGGGGATACACTGAAGCTTTCTTT. Its translation is CSAGGGYTEAFF.

This clonotype was seen a few times. The chain uses TRBV6-1 and TRBJ1-1; D gene unclear. Trimming shortened V by 7 bases and J by 1 base, and 16 bases separated the two germline ends. The CDR3 runs to 15 residues. Germline V gene sequence: CDR1 MNHNS, CDR2 SASEGT. In nucleotides, the CDR3 is TGTGCCAGCAAAACAATGACGTCCGGGAACACTGAAGCTTTCTTT. Protein sequence: CASKTMTSGNTEAFF.

V gene TRBV7-9 combines with J gene TRBJ2-7, with unresolved D. The V and J ends lost 5 bases and 3 bases respectively, with 8 bases between them. This CDR3 region has 12 residues. Germline V CDR1 and CDR2: SEHNR, FQNEAQ (reference sequence). The CDR3 here is CASSPYSYEQYF. The CDR3 nucleotides read TGTGCCAGCAGCCCTTACAGCTACGAGCAGTACTTC. The full variable domain, its missing parts supplied by reference TRBV7-9 and TRBJ2-7, is DTGVSQNPRHKITKRGQNVTFRCDPISEHNRLYWYRQTLGQGPEFLTYFQNEAQLEKSRLLSDRFSAERPKGSFSTLEIQRTEQGDSAMYLCASSPYSYEQYFGPGTRLTVT.

This clonotype has just a few counts. The chain links TRBV6-2 or TRBV6-3 to TRBJ1-2, with D hard to call. Per germline, CDR1 MNHEY and CDR2 SVGEGT. The CDR3 loop spans 14 amino acids. V was cut by 0 bases and J by 4 bases, with 9 bases left in between. CDR3 residues: CASSYSNPIYGYTF. The CDR3 DNA reads as TGTGCCAGCAGTTACTCGAATCCTATCTATGGCTACACCTTC.

The chain has TRBV29-1 and TRBJ1-2; TRBD1 matches at 8 bases. This CDR3 is built from 15 residues. The V gene end was trimmed by 0 bases and the J gene end by 1 base; junction bases not matched to a gene: 4. CDR1 and CDR2 from the germline V gene are SQVTM and ANQGSEA. The CDR3: CSVEDLGQVNYGYTF. The CDR3 coding sequence is TGCAGCGTTGAAGATCTGGGACAGGTTAACTATGGCTACACCTTC.

This clonotype was detected many times. V and J are TRBV27 and TRBJ2-7, with D perhaps matching TRBD1 (6 bases). From germline, CDR1 is MNHEY and CDR2 SMNVEV (reference sequence). The CDR3 is made up of 13 amino acids. Trimming shortened V by 7 bases and J by 0 bases, and 10 bases separated the two germline ends. In nucleotides, the CDR3 is TGTGCCAGCAAGGAGGACAGCTCCTACGAGCAGTACTTC. Translation gives CASKEDSSYEQYF.

A few counts support this clonotype. This chain joins TRBV19 and TRBJ1-5; D gene ambiguous. Germline V lookup: CDR1 LNHDA, CDR2 SQIVND (reference sequence). This CDR3 is built from 12 residues. V dropped 3 bases and J dropped 7 bases, with 7 bases sitting between them. CDR3 in DNA: TGTGCCAGTAGTATGCTAAGGCAGCCCCAGCATTTT. Translating it yields CASSMLRQPQHF.

The chain couples TRBV5-1 to TRBJ1-1; no definite D call. Germline loops: CDR1 SGHRS, CDR2 YFSETQ. V gave up 0 bases and J gave up 2 bases, with 14 bases separating them. This CDR3 comprises 16 residues. Here the CDR3 DNA reads TGCGCCAGCAGCTTGGAGCAGTTCGGGGTTAACACTGAAGCTTTCTTT. The encoded protein is CASSLEQFGVNTEAFF.

This chain links TRBV29-1 with TRBJ2-7; D unclear. The V gene's germline CDR1 is SQVTM and CDR2 ANQGSEA. V was trimmed by 4 bases and J by 3 bases, leaving 10 bases between them. The CDR3 consists of 12 residues. The CDR3 DNA reads TGCAGCGTTGTAAGGAATGGCTACGAGCAGTACTTC. This gives the protein CSVVRNGYEQYF.

In its sample, this clonotype was seen many times. One junction end does not reproduce the germline sequence, and a read error may be involved. The V call is TRBV5-1, the J call TRBJ1-1, with unresolved D. CDR3 size: 13 residues. Germline CDR1 and CDR2: SGHRS and YFSETQ. The CDR3 region has the DNA TGTGCCAGCAGCTTAGTGTCGAACACTGAAGCTTTCTTT. Its translation: CASSLVSNTEAFF.

The rearrangement links TRBV30 to TRBJ2-7; D might be TRBD2 (7 bases). Trimming stripped 5 bases from V and 3 bases from J, with 14 bases between. CDR3 length equals 13 residues. Germline CDR1 GTSNPN, CDR2 SVGIG (reference sequence). The CDR3 sequence: CAWPLGGLYEQYF. The DNA for the CDR3 is TGTGCCTGGCCCCTGGGGGGGCTCTACGAGCAGTACTTC.

The chain combines TRBV6-1 with TRBJ1-2; D remains unclear. Trimming pared 3 bases from V and 7 bases from J, leaving 12 bases between. Germline V gives CDR1 MNHNS, CDR2 SASEGT. The CDR3 is 13 amino acids. As DNA, the CDR3 is TGTGCCAGCAGTGAGAGGCTGGATGGTGGCTACACCTTC. Amino acids: CASSERLDGGYTF.

About this clonotype: A read error may account for a junction end that differs from germline. The chain joins TRBV6-5 to TRBJ2-7, with D possibly called TRBD1 or TRBD2 (5 bases each). Germline assignment: CDR1 MNHEY and CDR2 SVGAGI. This CDR3 is 14 amino acids long. The CDR3 is CASGYDGTPYEQYF. The CDR3 DNA sequence: TGTGCCAGCGGTTACGACGGGACCCCCTACGAGCAGTACTTC.

This clonotype was seen more than once but under ten times. The chain is built from TRBV19 and TRBJ1-5; D possibly corresponds to TRBD1 (5 bases). V lost 10 bases, J lost 3 bases, and 13 bases lay in between. Germline CDR1 is LNHDA and CDR2 is SQIVND (reference sequence). CDR3 length: 13 amino acids. The DNA of the CDR3 is TGTGCCACCTCGACAGTAACCAATCAGCCCCAGCATTTT. Residues: CATSTVTNQPQHF.

In its sample, this clonotype was seen a few times. The rearrangement links TRBV5-1 to TRBJ2-2; TRBD2 aligns across 7 bases. Germline lookup yields CDR1 SGHRS and CDR2 YFSETQ. The V gene end was trimmed by 2 bases and the J gene end by 10 bases; junction bases not matched to a gene: 11. There are 15 residues in the CDR3. This CDR3 reads CASSFGGGYGEELFF. DNA of the CDR3: TGCGCCAGCAGCTTCGGGGGAGGGTACGGTGAGGAGCTGTTTTTT.

V is TRBV11-2 and J is TRBJ2-2; the match to TRBD1 covers 7 bases. This CDR3 is 18 amino acids long. Trimming at V came to 1 base and at J to 3 bases, leaving 11 bases not matched to a gene. CDR1 and CDR2 (germline): SGHAT, FQNNGV. CDR3 sequence: CASSLAYRGLGHTGELFF. CDR3 nucleotide sequence: TGTGCCAGCAGCTTAGCATACAGGGGTCTGGGACACACCGGGGAGCTGTTTTTT.

This clonotype is a singleton in its sample. The chain carries TRBV15 and TRBJ2-7; D gene uncertain. The germline CDR1 and CDR2 sequences are LNHNV and YYDKDF (reference sequence). The V gene lost 1 base and the J gene lost 2 bases, with 9 bases spanning the gap. CDR3 size: 14 residues. The CDR3 sequence: CATSRAGFAYEQYF. The CDR3 DNA reads TGTGCCACCAGCAGAGCCGGGTTCGCCTACGAGCAGTACTTC.

This clonotype has at least ten counts. One junction end does not reproduce the germline sequence, and a read error may be involved. The V and J genes are TRBV6-1 and TRBJ1-1, with D possibly being TRBD1 (5 bases). Germline loops: CDR1 MNHNS, CDR2 SASEGT. This CDR3 is built from 14 residues. CDR3 DNA: TGCGCCAGCAGCCGGGGCGTAGTGAACACTGAAGCTTTCTTT. It yields the protein CASSRGVVNTEAFF.

This clonotype was counted between two and nine times. The chain links TRBV9 to TRBJ2-2; D is perhaps TRBD1 (6 bases). V lost 0 bases to trimming and J lost 0 bases, with 6 bases between them. The CDR3 contains 15 residues. The germline CDR1 and CDR2 sequences are SGDLS and YYNGEE. The CDR3 reads CASSVAGANTGELFF. The CDR3 DNA follows: TGTGCCAGCAGCGTAGCAGGGGCGAACACCGGGGAGCTGTTTTTT.

This CDR3 is CASSAAVGDNQPQHF. CDR3 bases: TGTGCCAGCAGTGCCGCGGTTGGGGACAATCAGCCCCAGCATTTT. This chain links TRBV6-1 with TRBJ1-5; D remains unclear. The V gene's germline CDR1 is MNHNS and CDR2 SASEGT. The CDR3 extends over 15 amino acids. V was clipped by 4 bases and J by 3 bases, with 13 bases between them.

The chain couples TRBV29-1 to TRBJ1-1; no clear D. CDR3 length: 12 amino acids. Germline CDR1 reads SQVTM; CDR2 reads ANQGSEA. V lost 7 bases and J 1 base, leaving 10 bases between the germline ends. Here the CDR3 DNA reads TGCAGCGGTGACCGGTCGAACACTGAAGCTTTCTTT. It is translated as CSGDRSNTEAFF.